This is a list of T cell receptor beta chains from one sample in a study of blood T cells in healthy people across ages. MiXCR was run by TCRdb on the 5' RACE reads, yielding one entry per CDR3 protein. The sample holds some 1.5 million distinct CDR3 sequences, under 30% seen once. What was sequenced was blood. The receptors were gathered from a woman in her twenties or thirties in good health. Each CDR3 is given with its conserved first and last residue. Each record gives: V gene, J gene, CDR3 protein.

>TRBV6-6|TRBJ2-3
CASRGGEVRGTDTQYF
>TRBV5-6|TRBJ2-7
CASSQRPGGFYEQYF
>TRBV7-2|TRBJ2-1
CAGSLGRYSYNEQFF
>TRBV9|TRBJ1-4
CASSVGGATNEKLFF
>TRBV6-6|TRBJ2-7
CASSHKGRSYEQYF
>TRBV10-3|TRBJ1-5
CATSRAGTGNNQPQHF
>TRBV7-2|TRBJ2-1
CASSSDRGLAGVEQFF
>TRBV7-9|TRBJ2-7
CASSPDLGVEQYF
>TRBV7-2|TRBJ2-3
CASSWRPTDTQYF
>TRBV19|TRBJ2-4
CASSISTRQYF
>TRBV3-1|TRBJ2-7
CASSQVLSGVSYEQYF
>TRBV6-1|TRBJ2-4
CASSGDILKLAKNIQYF